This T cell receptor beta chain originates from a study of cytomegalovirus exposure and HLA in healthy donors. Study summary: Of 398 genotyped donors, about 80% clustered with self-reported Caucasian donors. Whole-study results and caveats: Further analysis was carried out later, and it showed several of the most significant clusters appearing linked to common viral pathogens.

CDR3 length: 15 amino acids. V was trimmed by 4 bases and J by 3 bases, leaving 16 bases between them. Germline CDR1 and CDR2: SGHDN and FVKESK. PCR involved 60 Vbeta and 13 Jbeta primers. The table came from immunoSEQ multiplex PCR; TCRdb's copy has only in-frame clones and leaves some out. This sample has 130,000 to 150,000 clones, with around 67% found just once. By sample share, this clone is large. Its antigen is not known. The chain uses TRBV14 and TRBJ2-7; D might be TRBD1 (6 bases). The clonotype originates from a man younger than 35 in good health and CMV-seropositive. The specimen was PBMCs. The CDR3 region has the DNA TGTGCCAGCAGCCTCTGGGACACGAACCGCTACGAGCAGTACTTC. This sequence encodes CASSLWDTNRYEQYF.